These 6 T cell receptor beta chains were all obtained from the same sample, sequenced in a study of T cell repertoires in cytomegalovirus infection. Their cognate antigens are unknown. MiXCR, applied by TCRdb to the reads, yields one record per CDR3 protein. The data contain approximately 730,000 distinct CDR3 sequences, just under 30% of them singletons. This sample comprised cultured CD8+ T cells from PBMCs, obtained from culture after CMV antigen stimulation. The receptors here all came from a human donor in good health (CMV status not recorded). Some clones in this sample may be carry-over from other donors' samples.

This chain joins TRBV5-1 and TRBJ2-7; 12 bases match TRBD1. Germline CDR1 SGHRS, CDR2 YFSETQ. Unmatched junction bases numbered 5, after V lost 5 bases and J lost 2 bases. The CDR3 contains 15 residues. CDR3 loop: CASRGGQGAPYEQYF. The CDR3 DNA reads as TGCGCCAGCAGGGGGGGACAGGGGGCACCCTACGAGCAGTACTTC.

The rearrangement uses TRBV12-3 or TRBV12-4 and TRBJ2-1; 13 nucleotides line up with TRBD2. The CDR3 extends over 17 amino acids. The ends lost 6 bases at V and 2 bases at J; junction bases unmatched: 7. The CDR3 reads CASRGTSGVPPYNEQFF. CDR3 nucleotide sequence: TGTGCCAGCAGGGGGACTAGCGGGGTGCCTCCCTACAATGAGCAGTTCTTC.

The rearrangement uses TRBV5-1 and TRBJ1-1, with D possibly matching TRBD1 (5 bases). The germline gives CDR1 SGHRS, CDR2 YFSETQ. The germline V and J ends were trimmed by 0 bases and 5 bases, with 11 bases remaining between them. There are 14 residues in the CDR3. DNA for the CDR3: TGCGCCAGCAGCTTGGAGGGGTGGGAGACTGAAGCTTTCTTT. Its translation is CASSLEGWETEAFF.

The chain uses TRBV19 and TRBJ2-7; the D gene is possibly TRBD2 (5 bases). This CDR3 region has 12 residues. The germline V gene encodes CDR1 LNHDA and CDR2 SQIVND (reference sequence). Trimming cost V 10 bases and J 7 bases, with 17 bases left between them. In DNA form, the CDR3 reads TGTGCCACCCGGGATTCACAGATGGAGCAGTACGTC. The encoded protein is CATRDSQMEQYV.

Only a few counts were recorded for this clonotype. The rearrangement joins TRBV25-1 to TRBJ2-2, with TRBD1 identical over 7 bases. The CDR3 is 16 residues long. Germline V gene sequence: CDR1 MGHDK, CDR2 SYGVNS. V dropped 2 bases and J dropped 1; count of bases not matched to a gene: 4. DNA for the CDR3: TGTGCCAGCAGTGAAGCCGGGACAGTGAACACCGGGGAGCTGTTTTTT. Protein sequence: CASSEAGTVNTGELFF.

The V gene is TRBV7-9, the J gene TRBJ2-3; D might be TRBD2 (6 bases). V gave up 7 bases and J gave up 1 base, with 15 bases separating them. Germline CDR1 SEHNR, CDR2 FQNEAQ (reference sequence). The CDR3 spans 15 residues. Here the CDR3 reads CASIPGRRGTDTQYF. The CDR3, as DNA: TGTGCCAGCATCCCTGGGCGGAGGGGCACAGATACGCAGTATTTT. The full variable domain, in which reference TRBV7-9 and TRBJ2-3 provide the parts outside the CDR3, is DTGVSQNPRHKITKRGQNVTFRCDPISEHNRLYWYRQTLGQGPEFLTYFQNEAQLEKSRLLSDRFSAERPKGSFSTLEIQRTEQGDSAMYLCASIPGRRGTDTQYFGPGTRLTVL.